Following are 12 T cell receptor beta chains from one sample sequenced in a study of CD8 T cells in ankylosing spondylitis. MiXCR, run by TCRdb on the 5' RACE reads, gives a single entry per CDR3 protein. The sample gives about 69,000 distinct CDR3 sequences, over 4% of which show up once; 2.2% is in the top ten. Sequenced material: blood, either unsorted or a sorted T cell fraction (not recorded which). The receptors were gathered from a male donor with ankylosing spondylitis or in good health (not recorded which).

This clonotype occurred many times. This rearrangement joins TRBV23-1 to TRBJ2-1; the D is unclear. TRBV23-1 is an ORF, and what it does is uncertain. There are 11 residues in the CDR3. The germline V and J ends were trimmed by 6 bases and 10 bases, with 10 bases remaining between them. CDR3 region: CASSPLGEQFF. The CDR3 bases are TGCGCCAGCAGCCCCCTTGGGGAGCAGTTCTTC.

This clonotype has a count of ten or more. This chain joins TRBV10-3 and TRBJ2-2; no definite D call. Germline V CDR1 and CDR2: ENHRY, SYGVKD. The CDR3 is 13 residues long. Trimming removed 6 bases from V and 6 bases from J, with 11 bases in between. The CDR3 DNA follows: TGTGCCATCAGGGATTCCGCCGCCGGGGAGCTGTTTTTT. As protein: CAIRDSAAGELFF.

This clonotype was picked up many times. For the CDR3, the DNA is TGTGCCAGCAGCAACAAGTCCTATAATTCACCCCTCCACTTT. Amino acids: CASSNKSYNSPLHF. The rearrangement joins TRBV7-3 to TRBJ1-6; D is ambiguous. Germline lookup yields CDR1 SGHTA and CDR2 FQGTGA. Trimming left V 5 bases short and J 1 base short, with 6 bases between. The CDR3 contains 14 residues.

This clonotype has ten or more counts. V and J are TRBV28 and TRBJ2-1; 7 bases match TRBD1. CDR1 is MDHEN and CDR2 is SYDVKM in the germline V gene. This CDR3 spans 16 amino acids. V was clipped by 5 bases and J by 7 bases; unmatched bases: 14. The CDR3 DNA is TGTGCCAGCAGTCCCACAGGGACAGTCATATTGAATGAGCAGTTCTTC. Translated, it gives CASSPTGTVILNEQFF.

This clonotype was seen many times. The chain recombines TRBV23-1 with TRBJ2-7; D gene ambiguous. TRBV23-1 has ORF status, its function being uncertain. The CDR3 runs 14 residues. With 2 bases removed from V and 0 bases from J, the gap between germline ends came to 8 bases. This CDR3 reads CASSQQPDSYEQYF. The DNA for the CDR3 is TGCGCCAGCAGTCAACAGCCGGACTCCTACGAGCAGTACTTC.

This clonotype came up many times. The gene calls are TRBV18 and TRBJ1-3; 9 nucleotides align to TRBD1. The trim removed 4 bases at V and 1 base at J, leaving 8 bases unmatched. This CDR3 has 17 amino acids. Germline CDR1 is KGHSH and CDR2 is LQKENI. In DNA form, the CDR3 reads TGTGCCAGCTCACAATGGGGACAGGGCTCATCTGGAAACACCATATATTTT. As protein: CASSQWGQGSSGNTIYF.

This clonotype was observed at least ten times. J is TRBJ2-2 and V is TRBV5-1, with no clear D. V lost 1 base and J lost 4, with 11 bases in between. Looked up from germline, CDR1 is SGHRS and CDR2 is YFSETQ. This CDR3 contains 15 residues. CDR3 sequence reads: CASSLNWEVTGELFF. The DNA for the CDR3 is TGCGCCAGCAGCTTGAACTGGGAAGTCACCGGGGAGCTGTTTTTT.

This clonotype showed up many times. The chain is built from TRBV18 and TRBJ2-3, with TRBD1 as a possible D gene (5 bases). V shed 1 base and J shed 0 bases, with 11 bases lying between them. The CDR3 has 16 amino acids. Germline loops: CDR1 KGHSH, CDR2 LQKENI. The CDR3 nucleotides read TGTGCCAGCTCACCACAGAGCAAGGGGAGCACAGATACGCAGTATTTT. Translation: CASSPQSKGSTDTQYF.

The sample holds a few counts of this clonotype. This chain joins TRBV7-9 and TRBJ2-2, with 13 nucleotides matching TRBD2. The J segment lost 5 bases and the V segment lost 6 bases, leaving 9 bases of the junction unmatched. The CDR3 runs 17 residues. CDR1 SEHNR and CDR2 FQNEAQ come from the germline V gene (reference sequence). CDR3 sequence (DNA): TGTGCCAGCAGTCATCTCAGGACTAGCGGGAGAACCGGGGAGCTGTTTTTT. This translates into CASSHLRTSGRTGELFF.

This clonotype appeared many times. The V gene is TRBV29-1, the J gene TRBJ2-2; 12 nucleotides align to TRBD1. This CDR3 comprises 14 residues. Germline values: CDR1 SQVTM, CDR2 ANQGSEA. Trimming took 6 bases from V and 5 from J; bases not matched to a gene: 4. The CDR3 here is CSVRDRGLTGELFF. CDR3 bases: TGCAGCGTCCGGGACAGGGGGCTTACCGGGGAGCTGTTTTTT.

This clonotype was detected ten times or more. V is TRBV7-9 and J is TRBJ2-7; maybe TRBD2 (6 bases). V lost 6 bases and J 7 bases, leaving 16 bases between the germline ends. The CDR3 sequence is 13 residues long. CDR1 and CDR2 from the germline V gene are SEHNR and FQNEAQ (reference sequence). The CDR3 bases are TGTGCCAGCAGTGCGGGACCGGGGAGTGAGCAGTACTTC. Protein product: CASSAGPGSEQYF.

This clonotype was seen at least ten times. V is TRBV13 and J is TRBJ2-7; D possibly uses TRBD1 or TRBD2 (5 bases each). Trimming cost V 6 bases and J 5 bases, with 14 bases left between them. Germline values: CDR1 PRHDT, CDR2 FYEKMQ (reference sequence). The CDR3 is 13 residues long. The CDR3 nucleotides are TGTGCCAGCAGACTTGCCAGGGACCACGAGCAGTACTTC. The encoded protein is CASRLARDHEQYF.